These 8 T cell receptor beta chains came from one sample sequenced in a study of OX40 agonist ivuxolimab in advanced cancers. The table came from immunoSEQ multiplex PCR; TCRdb's copy has only in-frame clones and leaves some out. The data show more than 65,000 clones, roughly 90% seen once. The sequences come from CD4+ or CD8+ T cells sorted from blood, collected in a trial of the OX40 agonist ivuxolimab. Receptors originate from an adult with an advanced solid tumor such as melanoma, head and neck, liver or kidney cancer.

The rearrangement joins TRBV23-1 to TRBJ1-3, with no clear D. TRBV23-1 is noted as an ORF with a role that remains uncertain. V was trimmed by 0 bases and J by 1 base, leaving 22 bases between them. This CDR3 has 20 amino acids. DNA of the CDR3: TGCGCCAGCAGTCAATCAATTCCGATTGGAGAGAGGGAGTCTGGAAACACCATATATTTT. This codes for CASSQSIPIGERESGNTIYF.

The chain combines TRBV9 with TRBJ2-7, with TRBD2 matching 12 bases. The junction had 3 bases not matched to a gene; V was cut back by 3 bases and J by 2 bases. In germline, CDR1 is SGDLS, CDR2 YYNGEE. This CDR3 is 15 amino acids long. Here the CDR3 reads CASSALAGGPYEQYF. CDR3 DNA: TGTGCCAGCAGCGCACTAGCGGGGGGACCCTACGAGCAGTACTTC. Variable domain in full (rest from reference TRBV9 and TRBJ2-7): DSGVTQTPKHLITATGQRVTLRCSPRSGDLSVYWYQQSLDQGLQFLIQYYNGEERAKGNILERFSAQQFPDLHSELNLSSLELGDSALYFCASSALAGGPYEQYFGPGTRLTVT.

The chain joins TRBV5-1 to TRBJ2-7; 8 bases agree with TRBD1. J lost 0 bases, V lost 2 bases, and 4 bases had no gene match. Germline V gene lookup returns CDR1 SGHRS and CDR2 YFSETQ. The CDR3 is 15 residues long. CDR3 residues: CASSLAGGASYEQYF. CDR3 nucleotides: TGCGCCAGCAGCTTAGCAGGGGGCGCCTCCTACGAGCAGTACTTC.

This chain uses TRBV19 with TRBJ1-1, with 7 bases lining up with TRBD1. There are 18 residues in the CDR3. Per the germline V gene, CDR1 is LNHDA and CDR2 is SQIVND (reference sequence). J gave up 3 bases and V 3 bases, and 16 bases lay outside the gene matches. The CDR3 reads CASSITVSGTEGYTEAFF. CDR3 nucleotides: TGTGCCAGTAGTATTACCGTGTCCGGGACAGAGGGTTACACTGAAGCTTTCTTT.

The chain is built from TRBV19 and TRBJ2-3; TRBD1 matches at 8 bases. The trim removed 6 bases at V and 4 bases at J, leaving 18 bases unmatched. This CDR3 spans 18 amino acids. The germline gives CDR1 LNHDA, CDR2 SQIVND (reference sequence). The CDR3 nucleotides are TGTGCCAGTAGCCCCAGGGACGAAAGGACAGGGAACGCAGATACGCAGTATTTT. Residues: CASSPRDERTGNADTQYF.

The chain has TRBV4-1 and TRBJ1-1; no clear D. The CDR3 totals 15 residues. Germline CDR1 and CDR2: MGHRA and YSYEKL. Trimming pared 0 bases from V and 0 bases from J, leaving 8 bases between. Here the CDR3 reads CASSQDGGLNTEAFF. The CDR3 DNA reads as TGCGCCAGCAGCCAAGACGGCGGGCTGAACACTGAAGCTTTCTTT.

This chain uses TRBV7-6 with TRBJ2-7; possibly TRBD2 for D (7 bases). The germline V and J ends were trimmed by 5 bases and 2 bases, with 16 bases remaining between them. This CDR3 contains 15 residues. Germline CDR1 SGHVS, CDR2 FNYEAQ. DNA for the CDR3: TGTGCCAGCAGCCGGGGAGGGGGGTCCACCTACGAGCAGTACTTC. Residues: CASSRGGGSTYEQYF.

The genes are TRBV7-9 and TRBJ1-4, with 7 positions matching TRBD1. Germline V gene lookup returns CDR1 SEHNR and CDR2 FQNEAQ (reference sequence). This CDR3 is built from 15 residues. Trimming took 2 bases from V and 7 from J; bases not matched to a gene: 7. DNA for the CDR3: TGTGCCAGCAGCTTATCAGGGGGAGGACGTGAAAAACTGTTTTTT. It codes for CASSLSGGGREKLFF.